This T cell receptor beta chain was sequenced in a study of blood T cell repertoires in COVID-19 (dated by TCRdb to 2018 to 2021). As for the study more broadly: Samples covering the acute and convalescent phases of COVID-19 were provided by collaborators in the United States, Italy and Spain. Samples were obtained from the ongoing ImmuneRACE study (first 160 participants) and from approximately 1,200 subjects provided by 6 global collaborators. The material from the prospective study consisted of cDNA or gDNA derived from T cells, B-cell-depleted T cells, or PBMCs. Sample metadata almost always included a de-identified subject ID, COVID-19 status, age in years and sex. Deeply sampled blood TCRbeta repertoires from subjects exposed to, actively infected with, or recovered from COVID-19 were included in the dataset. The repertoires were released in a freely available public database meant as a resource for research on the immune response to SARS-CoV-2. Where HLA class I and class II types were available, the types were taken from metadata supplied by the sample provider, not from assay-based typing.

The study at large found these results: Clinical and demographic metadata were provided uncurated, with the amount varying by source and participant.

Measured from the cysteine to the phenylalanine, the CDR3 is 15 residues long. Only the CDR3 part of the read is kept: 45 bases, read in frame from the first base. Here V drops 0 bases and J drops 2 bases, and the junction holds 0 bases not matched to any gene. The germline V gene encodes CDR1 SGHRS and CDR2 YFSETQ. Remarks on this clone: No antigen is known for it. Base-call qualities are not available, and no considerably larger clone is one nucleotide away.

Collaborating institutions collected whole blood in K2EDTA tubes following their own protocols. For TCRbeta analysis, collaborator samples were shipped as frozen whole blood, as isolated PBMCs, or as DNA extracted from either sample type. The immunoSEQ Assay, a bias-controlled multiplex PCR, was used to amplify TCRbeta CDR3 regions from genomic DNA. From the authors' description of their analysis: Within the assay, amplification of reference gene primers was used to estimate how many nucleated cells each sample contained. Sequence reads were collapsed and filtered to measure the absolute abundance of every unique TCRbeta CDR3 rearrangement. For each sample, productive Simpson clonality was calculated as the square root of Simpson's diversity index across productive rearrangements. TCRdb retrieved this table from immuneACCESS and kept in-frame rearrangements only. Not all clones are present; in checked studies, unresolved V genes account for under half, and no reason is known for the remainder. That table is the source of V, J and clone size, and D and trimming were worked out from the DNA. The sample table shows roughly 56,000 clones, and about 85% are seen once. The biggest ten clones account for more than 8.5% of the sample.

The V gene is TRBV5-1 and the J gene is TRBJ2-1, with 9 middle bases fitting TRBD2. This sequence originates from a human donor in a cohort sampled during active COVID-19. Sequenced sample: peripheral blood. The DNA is TGCGCCAGCAGCTTGGGACTAGCGGCCTACAATGAGCAGTTCTTC. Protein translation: CASSLGLAAYNEQFF.